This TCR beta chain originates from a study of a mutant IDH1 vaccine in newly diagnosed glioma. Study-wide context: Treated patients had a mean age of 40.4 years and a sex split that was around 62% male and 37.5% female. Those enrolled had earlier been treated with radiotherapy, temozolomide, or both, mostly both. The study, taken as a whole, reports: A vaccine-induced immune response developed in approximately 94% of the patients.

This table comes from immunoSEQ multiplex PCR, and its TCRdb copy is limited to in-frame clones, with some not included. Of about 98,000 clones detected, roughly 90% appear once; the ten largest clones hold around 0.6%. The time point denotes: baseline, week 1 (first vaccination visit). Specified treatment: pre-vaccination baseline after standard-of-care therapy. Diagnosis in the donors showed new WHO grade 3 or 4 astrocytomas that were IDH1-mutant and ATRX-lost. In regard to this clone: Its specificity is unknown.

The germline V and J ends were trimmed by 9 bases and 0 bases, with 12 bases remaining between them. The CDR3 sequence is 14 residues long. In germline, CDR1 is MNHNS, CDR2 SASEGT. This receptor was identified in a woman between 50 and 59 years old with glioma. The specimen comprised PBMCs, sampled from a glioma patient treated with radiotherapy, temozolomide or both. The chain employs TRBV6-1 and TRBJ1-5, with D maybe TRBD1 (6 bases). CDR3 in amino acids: CASIRQDSNQPQHF. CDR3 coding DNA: TGTGCCAGTATTAGACAGGATAGCAATCAGCCCCAGCATTTT.